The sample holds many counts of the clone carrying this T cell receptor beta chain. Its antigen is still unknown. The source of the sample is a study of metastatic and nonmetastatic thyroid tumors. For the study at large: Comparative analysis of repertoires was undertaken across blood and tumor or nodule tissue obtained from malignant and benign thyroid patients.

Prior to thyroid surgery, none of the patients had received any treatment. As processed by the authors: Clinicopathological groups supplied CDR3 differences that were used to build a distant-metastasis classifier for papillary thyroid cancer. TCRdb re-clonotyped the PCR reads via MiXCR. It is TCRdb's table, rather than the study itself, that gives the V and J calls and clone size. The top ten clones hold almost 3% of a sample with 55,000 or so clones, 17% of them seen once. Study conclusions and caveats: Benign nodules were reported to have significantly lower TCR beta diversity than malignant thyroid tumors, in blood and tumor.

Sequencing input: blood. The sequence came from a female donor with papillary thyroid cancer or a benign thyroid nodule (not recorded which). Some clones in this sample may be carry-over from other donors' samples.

The CDR3 nucleotides are TGTGCCAGCAGCTTAAATCGGGGCCCCTACGAGCAGTACTTC. Translating gives CASSLNRGPYEQYF. The chain joins TRBV7-2 to TRBJ2-7; D is possibly TRBD1 or TRBD2 (5 bases each). The CDR3 extends over 14 amino acids. The ends were cut back, 2 bases at V and 2 bases at J, with 10 bases in the middle. Per germline, CDR1 SGHTA and CDR2 FQGNSA. The full variable domain, its missing parts supplied by reference TRBV7-2 and TRBJ2-7, is GAGVSQSPSNKVTEKGKDVELRCDPISGHTALYWYRQSLGQGLEFLIYFQGNSAPDKSGLPSDRFSAERTGGSVSTLTIQRTQQEDSAVYLCASSLNRGPYEQYFGPGTRLTVT.